The source of this TCR beta chain is a study of B cell selection in AIRE deficiency. Clones were read by immunoSEQ multiplex PCR, and TCRdb kept only the in-frame ones, dropping some. This sample has approximately 910 clones, with around 80% found just once. On this clone itself: Its antigen remains unidentified. At one end the junction does not follow the germline gene, possibly because of a read error.

The CDR3 is made up of 13 amino acids. The V gene's germline CDR1 is SSHAT and CDR2 FNYEAQ (reference sequence). General study results and limits: Patient Tconv cells held about 30% of Treg sequences shared by healthy donors. TCRbeta-only data showed 30% to 45% of shared healthy Treg sequences in healthy Tconv. Healthy donors alone shared 31.6% of several thousand Treg sequences; patients alone about 9.1%.

CD4+CD127+ cells were sorted as the conventional CD4 T cells. Sample: conventional CD4+ T cells sorted from PBMCs. This sequence joins TRBV7-7 and TRBJ1-1; weak D call: TRBD1 (5 bases). The source of this sequence is a human donor with AIRE deficiency. CDR3 protein: CASSRGFGTEAFF. The CDR3 DNA reads TGTGCTAGCAGCCGGGGGTTTGGCACTGAAGCTTTCTTT. Full variable domain (rest looked up from reference TRBV7-7 and TRBJ1-1): GAGVSQSPRYKVTKRGQDVTLRCDPISSHATLYWYQQALGQGPEFLTYFNYEAQPDKSGLPSDRFSAERPEGSISTLTIQRTEQRDSAMYRCASSRGFGTEAFFGQGTRLTVV.